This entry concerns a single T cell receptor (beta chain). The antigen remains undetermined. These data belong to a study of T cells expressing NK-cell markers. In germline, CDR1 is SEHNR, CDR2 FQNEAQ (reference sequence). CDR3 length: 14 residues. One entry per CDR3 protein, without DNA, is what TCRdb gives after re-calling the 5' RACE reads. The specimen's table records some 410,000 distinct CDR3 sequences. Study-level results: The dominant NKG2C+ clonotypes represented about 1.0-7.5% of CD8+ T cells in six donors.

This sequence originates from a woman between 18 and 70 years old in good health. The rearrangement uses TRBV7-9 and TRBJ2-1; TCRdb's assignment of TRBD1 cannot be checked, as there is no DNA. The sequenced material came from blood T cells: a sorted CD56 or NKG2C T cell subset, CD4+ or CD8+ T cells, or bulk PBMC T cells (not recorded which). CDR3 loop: CASSLAGGMYEQFF. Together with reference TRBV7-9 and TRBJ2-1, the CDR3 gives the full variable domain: DTGVSQNPRHKITKRGQNVTFRCDPISEHNRLYWYRQTLGQGPEFLTYFQNEAQLEKSRLLSDRFSAERPKGSFSTLEIQRTEQGDSAMYLCASSLAGGMYEQFFGPGTRLTVL.